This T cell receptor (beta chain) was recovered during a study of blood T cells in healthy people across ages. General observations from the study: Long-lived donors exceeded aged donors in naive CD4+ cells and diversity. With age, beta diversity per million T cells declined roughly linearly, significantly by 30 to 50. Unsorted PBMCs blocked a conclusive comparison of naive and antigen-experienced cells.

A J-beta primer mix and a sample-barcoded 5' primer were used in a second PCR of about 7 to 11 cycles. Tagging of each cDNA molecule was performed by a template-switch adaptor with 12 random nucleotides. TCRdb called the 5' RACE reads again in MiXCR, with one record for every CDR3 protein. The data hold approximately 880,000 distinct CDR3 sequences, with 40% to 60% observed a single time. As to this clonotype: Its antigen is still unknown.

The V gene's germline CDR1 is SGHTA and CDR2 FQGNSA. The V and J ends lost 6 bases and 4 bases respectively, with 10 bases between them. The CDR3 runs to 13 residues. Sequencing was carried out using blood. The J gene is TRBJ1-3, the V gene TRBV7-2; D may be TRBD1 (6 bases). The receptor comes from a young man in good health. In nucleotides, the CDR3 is TGTGCCAGCAGTTATGGACAGGGAAACACCATATATTTT. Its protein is CASSYGQGNTIYF.